The source of this TCR beta chain is a study of technical replicates of blood from a few donors. This clone has only one observation. This CDR3 contains 12 residues. V was clipped by 6 bases and J by 4 bases; unmatched bases: 0. From germline, CDR1 is LNHDA and CDR2 SQIVND (reference sequence). Clones were sequenced by immunoSEQ multiplex PCR, and TCRdb holds only the in-frame ones, with some missing. The repertoire has 84,000 or so clones, 93% of them found once; the top ten carry 0.2% to 0.25%. Sequenced material: T cells isolated from PBMCs. The origin of this receptor is a human donor in good health. The rearrangement joins TRBV19 to TRBJ2-3; 8 bases agree with TRBD2. This chain's CDR3 is CASSGGADTQYF. The CDR3 DNA is TGTGCCAGTAGCGGGGGGGCAGATACGCAGTATTTT.